This T cell receptor (beta chain) was sequenced for a study of shared clonotypes between healthy human individuals. The overall study: Three plates were used per donor for CD4 naive, three for CD4 memory, two for CD8 naive and one for CD8 memory.

This clone is a singleton in its sample. Trimming shortened V by 6 bases and J by 3 bases, and 5 bases separated the two germline ends. The germline CDR1 and CDR2 sequences are MNHNS and SASEGT. This CDR3 spans 11 amino acids. Per the original data handling: As immunoSEQ supplied junction-only sequences (without quality scores), filtering differed. The data were produced by immunoSEQ multiplex PCR, yet TCRdb's version contains in-frame clones alone and is incomplete. V and J calls and clone size are given by that table; D and trimming were obtained from the DNA. The sample records 2.5 million or so clones, approximately 92% being singletons. A CD45RA+ naive subset and a CD45RA-negative memory subset were split from CD4+ cells.

The specimen was naive CD4+ T cells sorted from blood. The subset is: CD45RA+ positively selected. The genes are TRBV6-1 and TRBJ1-1, with D unresolved. The sequence came from a man younger than 35 in good health. The CDR3 DNA is TGTGCCAGCAGGGAACACACTGAAGCTTTCTTT. Translation gives CASREHTEAFF.